Below, 21 T cell receptor beta chains from the same sample are listed, as sequenced in a study of shared clonotypes between healthy human individuals (dated by TCRdb to about 2020). Library preparation employed the immunoSEQ multiplex PCR assay. In TCRdb, the immuneACCESS table is reduced to in-frame sequences with V and J assigned. These tables do not hold every clone; where another copy was compared, an unresolved V gene accounts for under half, and the others remain unexplained. For this sample the table gives millions of clones, of which approximately 90% were detected only once. The ten largest make up over 0.12% of the sample. The specimen was naive CD4+ T cells sorted from blood. The sample's cell subset or site, from its label and the paper: CD45RA+ positively selected. The receptors originated from a man aged 18 to 29 in good health.

This chain connects TRBV18 to TRBJ1-1, with 9 bases matching TRBD1. Germline V lookup: CDR1 KGHSH, CDR2 LQKENI. This CDR3 region has 16 residues. The J segment lost 6 bases and the V segment lost 5 bases, leaving 13 bases of the junction unmatched. DNA of the CDR3: TGTGCCAGCTCATTCCCGGGACAGGGAGGGGTTGCTGAAGCTTTCTTT. Translating gives CASSFPGQGGVAEAFF.

This rearrangement joins TRBV14 to TRBJ2-2; no definite D call. Germline V gene data show CDR1 as SGHDN and CDR2 as FVKESK. The CDR3 spans 17 residues. V was cut by 1 base and J by 0 bases, with 12 bases left in between. The CDR3 DNA reads TGTGCCAGCAGCCAAGCCACGGCGCTACCGAACACCGGGGAGCTGTTTTTT. Protein sequence: CASSQATALPNTGELFF.

The rearrangement links TRBV5-1 to TRBJ1-5; 8 nucleotides agree with TRBD1. From germline, CDR1 is SGHRS and CDR2 YFSETQ. CDR3 length equals 15 residues. The J segment lost 7 bases and the V segment lost 4 bases, leaving 10 bases of the junction unmatched. The CDR3 region is CASSAGTGSRQPQHF. As DNA, the CDR3 is TGCGCCAGCAGCGCCGGGACAGGCTCCAGGCAGCCCCAGCATTTT.

The chain has TRBV29-1 and TRBJ2-5; TRBD1 matches 10 bases. Germline V gene sequence: CDR1 SQVTM, CDR2 ANQGSEA. Losses at the gene ends were 7 bases for V and 5 bases for J; bases not matched to a gene: 7. CDR3 length: 13 residues. The CDR3 is CSAGTGVVETQYF. CDR3 in DNA: TGCAGCGCCGGGACAGGGGTGGTGGAGACCCAGTACTTC.

In its sample, this clone was seen once. The gene calls are TRBV4-2 and TRBJ2-1; no clear D. The germline CDR1 and CDR2 sequences are LGHNA and YNFKEQ. The ends were cut back, 4 bases at V and 0 bases at J, with 10 bases in the middle. The CDR3 has 15 amino acids. CDR3 in DNA: TGTGCCAGCAGCCCCCGTTTGGCCTCCTACAATGAGCAGTTCTTC. Translation gives CASSPRLASYNEQFF.

The V call is TRBV7-9, the J call TRBJ1-4; TRBD1 is a possible D gene (6 bases). The CDR3 loop spans 14 amino acids. The V gene's germline CDR1 is SEHNR and CDR2 FQNEAQ (reference sequence). Trimming left V 5 bases short and J 6 bases short, with 13 bases between. The CDR3, as DNA: TGTGCCAGCAGCCGAGGGGGGACATATGAAAAACTGTTTTTT. The encoded protein is CASSRGGTYEKLFF.

The chain carries TRBV5-1 and TRBJ2-5, with unresolved D. CDR1 and CDR2 from the germline V gene are SGHRS and YFSETQ. This CDR3 is built from 14 residues. Deletions cut 3 bases from V and 4 bases from J, with 13 bases between. The CDR3, as DNA: TGCGCCAGCAGCTCCTCCCCCCTTTCAGAGACCCAGTACTTC. Amino acids: CASSSSPLSETQYF.

The rearrangement links TRBV28 to TRBJ2-5, with D maybe TRBD1 (6 bases). Trimming took off 5 bases at V and 3 bases at J, with 13 bases between the two ends. The length of the CDR3 is 14 residues. Germline CDR1 is MDHEN and CDR2 is SYDVKM. The CDR3, as DNA: TGTGCCAGCAGTACAGGGACGGAGAAAGAGACCCAGTACTTC. This gives the protein CASSTGTEKETQYF.

V gene TRBV2 combines with J gene TRBJ2-7; possibly TRBD2 for D (6 bases). Looked up from germline, CDR1 is SNHLY and CDR2 is FYNNEI. The CDR3 length is 13 residues. V shed 3 bases and J shed 6 bases, with 12 bases lying between them. The CDR3 nucleotides read TGTGCCAGCAGTGAGGAGGGTTCCCGCGAGCAGTACTTC. It encodes CASSEEGSREQYF.

This sequence joins TRBV19 and TRBJ2-5, with D perhaps TRBD1 (6 bases). V shed 4 bases and J shed 5 bases, with 11 bases lying between them. The CDR3 runs to 13 residues. The germline gives CDR1 LNHDA, CDR2 SQIVND (reference sequence). The CDR3 DNA follows: TGTGCCAGTAGTACAGGGGTGGGCGAGACCCAGTACTTC. Translated: CASSTGVGETQYF. The variable domain in full, with the rest retrieved from reference TRBV19 and TRBJ2-5, is DGGITQSPKYLFRKEGQNVTLSCEQNLNHDAMYWYRQDPGQGLRLIYYSQIVNDFQKGDIAEGYSVSREKKESFPLTVTSAQKNPTAFYLCASSTGVGETQYFGPGTRLLVL.

The V and J genes are TRBV10-3 and TRBJ1-3; tentative D call: TRBD1 (5 bases). The V gene's germline CDR1 is ENHRY and CDR2 SYGVKD. The CDR3 consists of 15 residues. The V and J ends lost 7 bases and 6 bases respectively, with 19 bases between them. The CDR3 bases are TGTGCCATCATGGGGGGACTCCTCCCAGCAAACACCATATATTTT. Translation: CAIMGGLLPANTIYF.

The chain carries TRBV27 and TRBJ1-1; no clear D. The germline V gene has CDR1 MNHEY and CDR2 SMNVEV (reference sequence). Trimming pared 5 bases from V and 3 bases from J, leaving 13 bases between. The CDR3 covers 14 residues. CDR3 DNA: TGTGCCAGCAGTCCCCTAAAATGGGACACTGAAGCTTTCTTT. Translated, it gives CASSPLKWDTEAFF.

The chain combines TRBV30 with TRBJ1-2; D gene unclear. The V gene lost 3 bases and the J gene lost 4 bases, with 12 bases spanning the gap. Germline CDR1 GTSNPN, CDR2 SVGIG (reference sequence). The CDR3 sequence is 13 residues long. The CDR3: CAWRSVQLYGYTF. The CDR3 DNA reads TGTGCCTGGAGATCCGTCCAGCTCTATGGCTACACCTTC.

V gene TRBV5-6 combines with J gene TRBJ2-7; D call uncertain. Looked up from germline, CDR1 is SGHDT and CDR2 is YYEEEE. V lost 3 bases, J lost 3 bases, and 7 bases lay in between. There are 12 residues in the CDR3. The CDR3 spells CASSSRFYEQYF. The CDR3 DNA sequence: TGTGCCAGCAGCTCGAGATTCTACGAGCAGTACTTC.

As regards this clone: Other DNA sequences in this sample translate to the same CDR3. J is TRBJ1-3 and V is TRBV15, with D possibly matching TRBD1 (5 bases). Germline lookup yields CDR1 LNHNV and CDR2 YYDKDF (reference sequence). The V gene lost 0 bases and the J gene lost 1 base, with 7 bases spanning the gap. The CDR3 totals 15 residues. CDR3 nucleotides: TGTGCCACCAGCAGAGACCAGGGATCTGGAAACACCATATATTTT. Translation gives CATSRDQGSGNTIYF.

The V and J genes are TRBV5-4 and TRBJ2-2; D remains ambiguous. V lost 0 bases, J lost 15 bases, and 12 bases lay in between. This CDR3 contains 12 residues. Germline-derived CDR1 and CDR2 are SGHNT and YYREEE (reference sequence). The CDR3 is CASSLEERHLFF. CDR3 in DNA: TGTGCCAGCAGCTTGGAAGAGCGACATTTGTTTTTT.

V gene TRBV7-9 combines with J gene TRBJ2-3; perhaps TRBD1 as D (7 bases). Germline V gene sequence: CDR1 SEHNR, CDR2 FQNEAQ (reference sequence). V was shortened by 8 bases and J by 2 bases, with 20 bases between the two germline ends. The CDR3 is 16 residues long. CDR3 in amino acids: CASPAVQGGDTDTQYF. CDR3 in DNA: TGTGCCAGCCCCGCGGTGCAGGGGGGAGACACAGATACGCAGTATTTT.

This clone occurred once. The genes are TRBV5-1 and TRBJ2-5; TRBD1 aligns across 7 bases. J was trimmed by 5 bases and V by 5 bases; bases with no gene match: 15. Looked up from germline, CDR1 is SGHRS and CDR2 is YFSETQ. The CDR3 has 16 residues. This chain's CDR3 is CASSFEGTVLRETQYF. CDR3 bases: TGCGCCAGCAGTTTCGAGGGGACAGTCCTGCGGGAGACCCAGTACTTC.

The chain links TRBV5-1 to TRBJ1-1; 7 positions match TRBD1. Trimming at V came to 4 bases and at J to 3 bases, leaving 6 bases not matched to a gene. The germline gives CDR1 SGHRS, CDR2 YFSETQ. This CDR3 contains 14 residues. The CDR3 is CASSVNTGDTEAFF. CDR3 nucleotides: TGCGCCAGCAGCGTGAATACAGGGGACACTGAAGCTTTCTTT.

The rearrangement links TRBV5-1 to TRBJ1-1, with D hard to call. With 4 bases removed from V and 6 bases from J, the gap between germline ends came to 7 bases. CDR1 is SGHRS, CDR2 YFSETQ, per germline. CDR3 length equals 11 residues. This chain's CDR3 is CASSGRSEAFF. For the CDR3, the DNA is TGCGCCAGCAGCGGGAGGTCTGAAGCTTTCTTT.

About this clone: One junction end does not reproduce the germline sequence, and a read error may be involved. The chain is built from TRBV5-4 and TRBJ2-7, with 9 nucleotides matching TRBD1. Germline CDR1 SGHNT, CDR2 YYREEE (reference sequence). CDR3 length equals 16 residues. The CDR3 DNA is TGTGCCAGCAGCTACGACCGGGACAGGGCCCCCTACGCGCAGTACTTC. It yields the protein CASSYDRDRAPYAQYF.